This TCR beta chain was identified during a study of T-cell reconstitution after alpha-beta-depleted transplantation in children. This sample's TCRbeta library carried unique molecular identifier barcodes. Via MiXCR, TCRdb re-called the PCR reads, giving one row per CDR3 protein. This sample carries some 500,000 distinct CDR3 sequences, less than 35% of them seen once, and the ten largest clones take around 2.5%. Between the trimmed V and J ends, which lost 0 bases and 0 bases, there was a span of 7 bases. The CDR3 sequence is 15 residues long. CDR1 and CDR2 from the germline V gene are SGDLS and YYNGEE.

Source: PBMCs from the stem cell graft donor, taken from the stem cell graft. This TCR came from a human donor who donated a stem cell graft to a child with aplastic anemia. This chain joins TRBV9 and TRBJ2-1; perhaps D is TRBD1 or TRBD2 (5 bases each). Here the CDR3 reads CASSVGGISYNEQFF. CDR3 DNA sequence: TGTGCCAGCAGCGTAGGGGGGATCTCCTACAATGAGCAGTTCTTC. Together with reference TRBV9 and TRBJ2-1, the CDR3 gives the full variable domain: DSGVTQTPKHLITATGQRVTLRCSPRSGDLSVYWYQQSLDQGLQFLIQYYNGEERAKGNILERFSAQQFPDLHSELNLSSLELGDSALYFCASSVGGISYNEQFFGPGTRLTVL.